The 3 T cell receptor beta chains given below trace back to one sample, sequenced in a study of shared clonotypes between healthy human individuals. TCRdb's copy holds only in-frame clones and misses some; the assay was immunoSEQ multiplex PCR. The table records under 750,000 clones, approximately 77% of them present only once. The sample taken for sequencing was memory CD4+ T cells sorted from blood. Subset of the sample: CD45RA-negative fraction. Every receptor here comes from a woman aged 25 to 39 in good health.

Notes on this clone: The sample holds other DNA sequences that translate to the same CDR3. V usage is TRBV11-2 and J usage is TRBJ2-7; D is unclear. The germline V and J ends were trimmed by 1 base and 6 bases, with 10 bases remaining between them. In germline, CDR1 is SGHAT, CDR2 FQNNGV. The CDR3 totals 13 residues. DNA for the CDR3: TGTGCCAGCAGCTTAGTCAGAGGCGGCGAGCAGTACTTC. It is translated as CASSLVRGGEQYF.

This clone was detected only once. This sequence joins TRBV7-9 and TRBJ2-7; 9 positions agree with TRBD1. CDR3 length: 19 amino acids. Germline V lookup: CDR1 SEHNR, CDR2 FQNEAQ (reference sequence). After removal of 1 base from V and 1 base from J, the junction contained 14 bases not matched to a gene. DNA of the CDR3: TGTGCCAGCAGCTTAGGGACACGGGACAGGGTAGGAAAATCCTACGAGCAGTACTTC. As protein: CASSLGTRDRVGKSYEQYF.

V usage is TRBV30 and J usage is TRBJ1-4, with D unresolved. This CDR3 region has 14 residues. From germline, CDR1 is GTSNPN and CDR2 SVGIG (reference sequence). V dropped 2 bases and J dropped 8 bases, with 15 bases sitting between them. The CDR3 sequence is CAWSFTGISEKLFF. The DNA of the CDR3 is TGTGCCTGGAGTTTTACGGGGATTTCGGAAAAACTGTTTTTT.